This is a list of T cell receptor beta chains from one sample in a study of beta chain features in type 1 diabetes. Sequencing was performed with immunoSEQ multiplex PCR; in TCRdb, only in-frame clones are kept and a portion is missing. Here the sample spans around 300,000 clones, roughly 8% being singletons. The source material was central memory CD4+ T cells from blood. These receptors originate from a woman under 30 in good health. Both conserved end residues are part of each CDR3. A D gene is named only where the DNA matches it firmly. Rows give clone size only sometimes, using once, few, many, or a class for an expanded clone.

D gene,V gene,clone size,J gene,CDR3 DNA,CDR3 protein
.,TRBV9,few,TRBJ2-5,TGTGCCAGCAGCGTAGGCGGGACTCGAGAGACCCAGTACTTC,CASSVGGTRETQYF
.,TRBV6-1,few,TRBJ2-3,TGTGCCAGCAGTTTACTGGGTGACAGCACAGATACGCAGTATTTT,CASSLLGDSTDTQYF
.,TRBV7-2,.,TRBJ2-1,TGTGCCAGCAAACCTTTCGTGGGAAATGAGCAGTTCTTC,CASKPFVGNEQFF
.,TRBV7-2,.,TRBJ1-5,TGTGCCAGCAGCTCCCGGGACGGTCAGCCCCAGCATTTT,CASSSRDGQPQHF
.,TRBV7-2,.,TRBJ2-3,TGTGCCAGCAGCCGTTACACAGATACGCAGTATTTT,CASSRYTDTQYF
TRBD1,TRBV6-6,few,TRBJ1-4,TGTGCCAGCAGTAACGACAGGGGGCGTGAAAAACTGTTTTTT,CASSNDRGREKLFF
.,TRBV6-6,.,TRBJ1-2,TGTGCCAGCTCGGCAGGGGCGGAGGTTGCGGATGGCTACACCTTC,CASSAGAEVADGYTF
.,TRBV7-2,.,TRBJ1-1,TGTGCCAGCAGCTTAGTCCGGAACACTGAAGCTTTCTTT,CASSLVRNTEAFF
.,TRBV5-1,.,TRBJ1-6,TGCGCCAGCACCCTCGAACCAGGGTCCAATTCACCCCTCCACTTT,CASTLEPGSNSPLHF
.,TRBV6-6,few,TRBJ2-4,TGTGCCAGCAGTTACTCGACCGGGTCGAACATTCAGTACTTC,CASSYSTGSNIQYF
TRBD2,TRBV30,.,TRBJ2-2,TGTGCCTGGAGCGCGGGACTAGCGGGAGCGATCGGGGAGCTGTTTTTT,CAWSAGLAGAIGELFF
TRBD1,TRBV12-5,few,TRBJ2-7,TGTGCTAGTGGTAATGCCAGGGGGCTTTACGAGCAGTACTTC,CASGNARGLYEQYF